These 32 T cell receptor beta chains share one sample of origin, sequenced in a study of preoperative IRX-2 immunotherapy in early breast cancer. The method was immunoSEQ multiplex PCR; TCRdb's version includes in-frame clones alone and lacks a portion of them. The profile covers approximately 24,000 clones, with about 81% appearing a single time and 1% to 1.5% taken by the ten largest. Treatment of the sample: preoperative locoregional IRX-2 cytokine immunotherapy. The material sequenced was lymph node tissue, taken after IRX-2 immunotherapy. The receptors here all came from a human donor with breast cancer.

The chain links TRBV7-2 to TRBJ2-5, with D possibly matching TRBD2 (5 bases). This CDR3 has 13 amino acids. Germline CDR1 reads SGHTA; CDR2 reads FQGNSA. V lost 5 bases and J 5 bases, leaving 12 bases between the germline ends. CDR3 DNA sequence: TGTGCCAGCAGCCAAGACCAGCGGGAGACCCAGTACTTC. Translation gives CASSQDQRETQYF.

The chain is built from TRBV19 and TRBJ1-1, with D uncertain. The CDR3 is made up of 12 amino acids. The germline CDR1 and CDR2 sequences are LNHDA and SQIVND (reference sequence). Trimming removed 6 bases from V and 0 bases from J, with 5 bases in between. This CDR3 reads CASREMNTEAFF. The CDR3 region has the DNA TGTGCCAGTAGGGAGATGAACACTGAAGCTTTCTTT.

V gene TRBV19 combines with J gene TRBJ2-3; D may match TRBD1 or TRBD2 (5 bases each). Germline V gene data show CDR1 as LNHDA and CDR2 as SQIVND (reference sequence). This CDR3 is 13 amino acids long. Between the trimmed V and J ends, which lost 9 bases and 6 bases, there was a span of 16 bases. For the CDR3, the DNA is TGTGCCAGAAAGGGTCGGGGACCGGATACGCAGTATTTT. Its translation is CARKGRGPDTQYF.

V usage is TRBV11-3 and J usage is TRBJ2-7; tentatively, D is TRBD1 (6 bases). The CDR3 runs 15 residues. The V and J ends lost 4 bases and 7 bases respectively, with 20 bases between them. Per germline, CDR1 SGHNT and CDR2 YENEEA. The CDR3 region is CASSSRQAGKREQYF. The CDR3 bases are TGTGCCAGCAGCTCGAGACAGGCCGGGAAGAGGGAGCAGTACTTC.

This clone has just one count. The gene calls are TRBV15 and TRBJ1-5; weak D call: TRBD1 (5 bases). Germline V gene lookup returns CDR1 LNHNV and CDR2 YYDKDF (reference sequence). CDR3 length: 15 residues. V gave up 1 base and J gave up 7 bases, with 14 bases separating them. The CDR3 sequence is CATSRARGMVQPQHF. In DNA form, the CDR3 reads TGTGCCACCAGCAGAGCACGGGGCATGGTCCAGCCCCAGCATTTT.

V is TRBV18 and J is TRBJ2-3; unclear D gene. Between the trimmed V and J ends, which lost 0 bases and 9 bases, there was a span of 13 bases. The CDR3 totals 14 residues. Germline CDR1 and CDR2: KGHSH and LQKENI. CDR3 in amino acids: CASSPPGIQETQYF. CDR3 sequence (DNA): TGTGCCAGCTCACCACCGGGAATCCAGGAGACGCAGTATTTT.

The chain carries TRBV10-2 and TRBJ2-1; 9 bases match TRBD2. The J segment lost 2 bases and the V segment lost 3 bases, leaving 14 bases of the junction unmatched. Germline values: CDR1 WSHSY, CDR2 SAAADI. CDR3 size: 19 residues. This CDR3 is CASSDPGGSGGTPYNEQFF. CDR3 DNA: TGCGCCAGCAGTGACCCGGGGGGTAGCGGGGGTACTCCCTACAATGAGCAGTTCTTC.

In nucleotides, the CDR3 is TGTGCCATCAGCGAACAGGGGACTGAAGCTTTCTTT. It translates to CAISEQGTEAFF. The rearrangement uses TRBV6-8 and TRBJ1-1; 7 positions agree with TRBD1. The germline V gene encodes CDR1 MNHGY and CDR2 SAAAGT. This CDR3 has 12 residues. The V segment lost 10 bases and the J segment 5 bases; nucleotides outside the gene matches: 7.

Of note for this clone: Other DNA sequences in the same sample also yield this CDR3. The chain is built from TRBV19 and TRBJ1-2, with a weak D call TRBD1 (6 bases). The CDR3 is 12 residues long. Germline CDR1 is LNHDA and CDR2 is SQIVND (reference sequence). V was trimmed by 8 bases and J by 8 bases, leaving 15 bases between them. The CDR3 DNA reads TGTGCCAGTCGGGGGCCCCGGGAGGGCTACACCTTC. It is translated as CASRGPREGYTF.

The chain combines TRBV19 with TRBJ1-2, with unresolved D. This CDR3 comprises 17 residues. Germline V gene sequence: CDR1 LNHDA, CDR2 SQIVND (reference sequence). Trimming shortened V by 0 bases and J by 6 bases, and 20 bases separated the two germline ends. For the CDR3, the DNA is TGTGCCAGTAGTATAGATGGGAGAGGCACCTCAGCTGATGGCTACACCTTC. Its protein product is CASSIDGRGTSADGYTF.

This chain links TRBV28 with TRBJ2-6; D possibly corresponds to TRBD1 (7 bases). The CDR3 loop spans 17 amino acids. CDR1 is MDHEN, CDR2 SYDVKM, per germline. The V end was cut by 4 bases, the J end by 0 bases, with 13 bases between. Here the CDR3 DNA reads TGTGCCAGCAGTTCCAGGGGGGCCCTCTCTGGGGCCAACGTCCTGACTTTC. Translating gives CASSSRGALSGANVLTF.

The chain recombines TRBV28 with TRBJ1-1; no firm D call. The CDR3 is made up of 13 amino acids. The V gene lost 7 bases and the J gene lost 3 bases, with 12 bases spanning the gap. Germline CDR1 is MDHEN and CDR2 is SYDVKM. CDR3 sequence (DNA): TGTGCCAGCAATGGCCCTGCGGACACTGAAGCTTTCTTT. This gives the protein CASNGPADTEAFF.

V gene TRBV19 combines with J gene TRBJ2-7, with 11 bases aligning to TRBD2. Looked up from germline, CDR1 is LNHDA and CDR2 is SQIVND (reference sequence). The CDR3 covers 16 residues. Losses at the gene ends were 4 bases for V and 3 bases for J; bases not matched to a gene: 8. The CDR3 loop reads CASSTAGLAGGYEQYF. In nucleotides, the CDR3 is TGTGCCAGTAGTACCGCAGGGCTAGCGGGGGGCTACGAGCAGTACTTC.

The chain links TRBV29-1 to TRBJ1-2, with TRBD1 matching over 10 bases. CDR3 length equals 15 residues. The V gene's germline CDR1 is SQVTM and CDR2 ANQGSEA. V shed 5 bases, J shed 0 bases, and the junction held 6 bases outside the gene matches. The CDR3 protein is CSVPGQGGTNYGYTF. In DNA, the CDR3 is TGCAGCGTTCCAGGACAGGGGGGGACTAACTATGGCTACACCTTC.

The CDR3 DNA is TGTGCCAGTAGTACACTAACAGGGGTGATGGGCAATCAGCCCCAGCATTTT. Protein product: CASSTLTGVMGNQPQHF. The chain employs TRBV19 and TRBJ1-5; 7 positions agree with TRBD1. The CDR3 consists of 17 residues. Germline loops: CDR1 LNHDA, CDR2 SQIVND (reference sequence). V shed 4 bases, J shed 2 bases, and the junction held 11 bases outside the gene matches.

This chain joins TRBV18 and TRBJ2-7, with 9 bases aligning to TRBD1. The CDR3 has 13 amino acids. Germline V gene sequence: CDR1 KGHSH, CDR2 LQKENI. The ends lost 3 bases at V and 6 bases at J; junction bases unmatched: 3. In DNA form, the CDR3 reads TGTGCCAGCTCACCGGGACAGGGTTCCGAGCAGTACTTC. As protein: CASSPGQGSEQYF.

The chain carries TRBV14 and TRBJ1-3, with D possibly TRBD1 on 6 matching bases. Germline-derived CDR1 and CDR2 are SGHDN and FVKESK. This CDR3 contains 15 residues. V lost 4 bases to trimming and J lost 3 bases, with 13 bases between them. CDR3 sequence reads: CASSLPGGFGNTIYF. CDR3 in DNA: TGTGCCAGCAGCCTCCCTGGGGGCTTTGGAAACACCATATATTTT.

V and J are TRBV15 and TRBJ1-6, with D tentatively TRBD1 (6 bases). Trimming took 5 bases from V and 0 from J, leaving 17 bases between them. Germline V gene lookup returns CDR1 LNHNV and CDR2 YYDKDF (reference sequence). The CDR3 loop spans 18 amino acids. CDR3 sequence: CATSGGIGGYSYNSPLHF. The CDR3 DNA follows: TGTGCCACCAGCGGAGGCATAGGGGGATACTCCTATAATTCACCCCTCCACTTT.

The V and J genes are TRBV6-7 and TRBJ2-5, with TRBD1 matching over 7 bases. TRBV6-7 is an ORF; its function is uncertain. The CDR3 totals 14 residues. Losses at the gene ends were 2 bases for V and 2 bases for J; bases not matched to a gene: 2. Here the CDR3 reads CASSYPGQQETQYF. As DNA, the CDR3 is TGTGCCAGCAGTTACCCGGGACAGCAAGAGACCCAGTACTTC.

The CDR3 coding sequence is TGTGCCAGCAGCTTGATGGGCGGAACTAACTATGGCTACACCTTC. As protein: CASSLMGGTNYGYTF. J is TRBJ1-2 and V is TRBV11-3; D uncertain. The CDR3 contains 15 residues. Germline V gives CDR1 SGHNT, CDR2 YENEEA. V lost 3 bases and J lost 0, with 11 bases in between.

This chain joins TRBV28 and TRBJ2-3; 11 nucleotides line up with TRBD2. The CDR3 runs 15 residues. Per germline, CDR1 MDHEN and CDR2 SYDVKM. V shed 6 bases and J 1 base; nucleotides not matched to a gene: 3. CDR3 residues: CASRGTSGGTDTQYF. CDR3 DNA: TGTGCCAGCAGGGGGACTAGCGGAGGCACAGATACGCAGTATTTT.

The chain combines TRBV6-8 with TRBJ2-7; 9 bases agree with TRBD1. This CDR3 has 12 amino acids. Germline CDR1 MNHGY, CDR2 SAAAGT. After removal of 6 bases from V and 6 bases from J, the junction contained 3 bases not matched to a gene. CDR3 nucleotides: TGTGCCAGCAGGAAGACAGGGGGCGAGCAGTACTTC. Its translation is CASRKTGGEQYF.

The chain joins TRBV28 to TRBJ1-1; 8 nucleotides match TRBD1. Germline assignment: CDR1 MDHEN and CDR2 SYDVKM. The CDR3 is 16 residues long. J lost 1 base, V lost 4 bases, and 8 bases had no gene match. The CDR3 sequence: CASSSVDRVENTEAFF. The DNA for the CDR3 is TGTGCCAGCAGTTCCGTGGACAGGGTTGAGAACACTGAAGCTTTCTTT.

The chain links TRBV18 to TRBJ1-1; maybe TRBD1 (5 bases). This CDR3 is built from 13 residues. The germline V and J ends were trimmed by 4 bases and 1 base, with 7 bases remaining between them. In germline, CDR1 is KGHSH, CDR2 LQKENI. The CDR3 loop reads CASSRGRNTEAFF. CDR3 bases: TGTGCCAGCTCACGGGGACGGAACACTGAAGCTTTCTTT.

In nucleotides, the CDR3 is TGCGCCAGCAGCTTCAGAGGGGGGGACACTGAAGCTTTCTTT. Translated: CASSFRGGDTEAFF. J is TRBJ1-1 and V is TRBV5-1; possibly TRBD1 for D (6 bases). The V end lost 2 bases, the J end lost 3 bases, and 11 bases lay between the germline ends. CDR3 length: 14 amino acids. Germline-derived CDR1 and CDR2 are SGHRS and YFSETQ.

The chain uses TRBV6-8 and TRBJ1-2, with TRBD1 as a possible D gene (5 bases). Looked up from germline, CDR1 is MNHGY and CDR2 is SAAAGT. The CDR3 spans 13 residues. Deletions cut 6 bases from V and 4 bases from J, with 12 bases between. DNA of the CDR3: TGTGCCAGCAGCCGGGACTCAAGCTATGGCTACACCTTC. Protein product: CASSRDSSYGYTF.

This rearrangement joins TRBV19 to TRBJ2-3; the match to TRBD2 covers 8 bases. Germline V gives CDR1 LNHDA, CDR2 SQIVND (reference sequence). V lost 7 bases, J lost 4 bases, and 4 bases stayed unmatched. There are 13 residues in the CDR3. The CDR3 region has the DNA TGTGCCAGTACGGCGGGGGGAGCAGATACGCAGTATTTT. Its protein is CASTAGGADTQYF.

The chain is built from TRBV5-1 and TRBJ2-1; 7 nucleotides agree with TRBD1. The germline gives CDR1 SGHRS, CDR2 YFSETQ. J lost 6 bases, V lost 8 bases, and 14 bases had no gene match. The CDR3 runs 15 residues. This CDR3 is CASTTGTAFGNEQFF. For the CDR3, the DNA is TGCGCCAGTACGACCGGGACAGCGTTTGGCAATGAGCAGTTCTTC. The complete variable domain, with remaining parts taken from reference TRBV5-1 and TRBJ2-1, reads KAGVTQTPRYLIKTRGQQVTLSCSPISGHRSVSWYQQTPGQGLQFLFEYFSETQRNKGNFPGRFSGRQFSNSRSEMNVSTLELGDSALYLCASTTGTAFGNEQFFGPGTRLTVL.

This chain links TRBV7-5 with TRBJ2-5; the table's D call, TRBD1, has no DNA check behind it. TRBV7-5 is flagged as a pseudogene. The CDR3 loop spans 14 amino acids. The CDR3 loop is CASSRQGERETQYF. CDR3 DNA: TGTGCCAGCAGCCGACAGGGGGAGCGAGAGACCCAGTACTTC.

This sequence joins TRBV11-3 and TRBJ1-5; possible D gene TRBD1, 6 bases. Between the trimmed V and J ends, which lost 7 bases and 2 bases, there was a span of 15 bases. CDR1 is SGHNT, CDR2 YENEEA, per germline. This CDR3 has 15 amino acids. This chain's CDR3 is CASTPRAGGNQPQHF. The CDR3 DNA reads TGTGCCAGCACCCCAAGGGCAGGGGGCAATCAGCCCCAGCATTTT.

This chain joins TRBV10-3 and TRBJ1-6, with 9 bases identical to TRBD1. Germline V gene data show CDR1 as ENHRY and CDR2 as SYGVKD. CDR3 length: 14 amino acids. V was pared by 10 bases and J by 9 bases, with 10 bases of the junction left unmatched. CDR3 nucleotides: TGTGCCAGCCACCGGGACAGGGCTTTTTCACCCCTCCACTTT. Residues: CASHRDRAFSPLHF.

This clone was recorded a few times. This sequence joins TRBV15 and TRBJ1-2, with unresolved D. Trimming shortened V by 1 base and J by 2 bases, and 8 bases separated the two germline ends. CDR3 length equals 14 residues. Germline lookup yields CDR1 LNHNV and CDR2 YYDKDF (reference sequence). Here the CDR3 reads CATSRVAVNYGYTF. The CDR3 DNA reads TGTGCCACCAGCAGAGTAGCGGTCAACTATGGCTACACCTTC. The entire variable domain, with the rest obtained from reference TRBV15 and TRBJ1-2, is as follows: DAMVIQNPRYQVTQFGKPVTLSCSQTLNHNVMYWYQQKSSQAPKLLFHYYDKDFNNEADTPDNFQSRRPNTSFCFLDIRSPGLGDTAMYLCATSRVAVNYGYTFGSGTRLTVV.